This TCR beta chain was found in a study of T cells in Graves' hyperthyroidism and ophthalmopathy. Study results and caveats: Expanded thyroid clonotypes (above 0.001) were mostly also found in blood. Ophthalmopathy was predicted by the model a median of approximately 6 months ahead of onset.

The germline CDR1 and CDR2 sequences are MNHEY and SVGEGT. The CDR3 has 13 residues. The germline V and J ends were trimmed by 5 bases and 6 bases, with 11 bases remaining between them. Investigators excluded patients with uncontrolled infection, other autoimmune disease, pregnancy or lactation. Amplified regions were TCR beta CDR3 sequences from RNA transcripts. When the TCR CDR3 underwent first-round RT-PCR, the HTBI primer set was used. TCRdb called the multiplex PCR reads again in MiXCR, with one record for every CDR3 protein. This table holds about 570,000 distinct CDR3 sequences, just over 45% found once. Comment on this clonotype: Its antigen is still unknown.

Sequencing was carried out using peripheral blood or thyroid tissue (not recorded which). The receptor was isolated from an adult woman with Graves' disease, either hyperthyroidism or ophthalmopathy (not recorded which). This chain connects TRBV6-2 or TRBV6-3 to TRBJ2-1; D gene uncertain. The CDR3 DNA follows: TGTGCCAGCAGTCTTACTACAGCCAATGAGCAGTTCTTC. Its protein product is CASSLTTANEQFF.